One and the same sample provided the 20 T cell receptor beta chains below, sequenced in a study of blood T cell repertoires in COVID-19. The protocol was immunoSEQ multiplex PCR, while the TCRdb copy is restricted to in-frame clones and leaves out a portion. In the table there are 300,000 to 350,000 clones, about 90% of which are singletons. Sequencing input: PBMCs or T cells enriched from blood (not recorded which). Receptors were obtained from a young man who had recovered from COVID-19.

The rearrangement links TRBV7-3 to TRBJ2-3; TRBD1 matches 7 bases. This CDR3 spans 15 amino acids. The V segment lost 2 bases and the J segment 6 bases; nucleotides outside the gene matches: 8. CDR1 is SGHTA, CDR2 FQGTGA, per germline. The chain's CDR3 is CASSLQGVGVDTQYF. CDR3 sequence (DNA): TGTGCCAGCAGCTTACAGGGGGTCGGGGTGGATACGCAGTATTTT.

CDR3 protein: CATSRPFEGAGANVLTF. The CDR3 DNA follows: TGTGCCACCAGCAGGCCTTTCGAGGGGGCCGGGGCCAACGTCCTGACTTTC. V gene TRBV15 combines with J gene TRBJ2-6, with 7 nucleotides matching TRBD1. This CDR3 is built from 17 residues. The trim removed 3 bases at V and 4 bases at J, leaving 9 bases unmatched. Germline assignment: CDR1 LNHNV and CDR2 YYDKDF (reference sequence). Combining the CDR3 with reference TRBV15 and TRBJ2-6 gives the whole variable domain DAMVIQNPRYQVTQFGKPVTLSCSQTLNHNVMYWYQQKSSQAPKLLFHYYDKDFNNEADTPDNFQSRRPNTSFCFLDIRSPGLGDTAMYLCATSRPFEGAGANVLTFGAGSRLTVL.

J is TRBJ1-1 and V is TRBV2; TRBD1 might be the D (5 bases). The CDR3 consists of 15 residues. V lost 2 bases to trimming and J lost 2 bases, with 12 bases between them. The germline gives CDR1 SNHLY, CDR2 FYNNEI. The CDR3 here is CASSEQGVDNTEAFF. In nucleotides, the CDR3 is TGTGCCAGCAGTGAACAGGGTGTGGACAACACTGAAGCTTTCTTT.

In nucleotides, the CDR3 is TGTGCAAGTCGCCCCCTCACCCTACTAGCAGCCAGAGGCTACGAGCAGTACTTC. This translates into CASRPLTLLAARGYEQYF. The chain links TRBV12-2 to TRBJ2-7; TRBD2 is the table's D call, not checked against the DNA. TRBV12-2 is a pseudogene. The CDR3 loop spans 18 amino acids.

The rearrangement uses TRBV4-1 and TRBJ1-4; tentatively, D is TRBD1 (5 bases). V was pared by 1 base and J by 3 bases, with 12 bases between. In germline, CDR1 is MGHRA, CDR2 YSYEKL. CDR3 length: 16 residues. The CDR3 spells CASSQVAGRSNEKLFF. The CDR3 nucleotides read TGCGCCAGCAGCCAAGTGGCGGGACGGTCTAATGAAAAACTGTTTTTT.

The chain has TRBV29-1 and TRBJ1-2; 7 bases are a match to TRBD1. V gave up 5 bases and J gave up 4 bases; unmatched junction bases: 13. CDR3 length: 15 amino acids. Germline V gene data show CDR1 as SQVTM and CDR2 as ANQGSEA. CDR3 coding DNA: TGCAGCGTTCCGGCAGACCGGGACAGTCTCTATGGCTACACCTTC. Its translation is CSVPADRDSLYGYTF.

V is TRBV24-1 and J is TRBJ2-3; TRBD1 is a possible D gene (6 bases). The V and J ends lost 7 bases and 2 bases respectively, with 6 bases between them. The CDR3 contains 12 residues. Germline CDR1 KGHDR, CDR2 SFDVKD. The CDR3 spells CATRGATDTQYF. CDR3 nucleotides: TGTGCCACCAGGGGGGCCACAGATACGCAGTATTTT.

This chain connects TRBV7-9 to TRBJ1-5; D is ambiguous. This CDR3 comprises 14 residues. The V gene's germline CDR1 is SEHNR and CDR2 FQNEAQ (reference sequence). V shed 4 bases and J shed 4 bases, with 11 bases lying between them. CDR3 amino acids: CASSSSTGNQPQHF. DNA of the CDR3: TGTGCCAGCAGCTCTTCGACGGGGAATCAGCCCCAGCATTTT.

This chain joins TRBV5-4 and TRBJ1-2, with unresolved D. The V gene's germline CDR1 is SGHNT and CDR2 YYREEE (reference sequence). V was cut by 1 base and J by 4 bases, with 14 bases left in between. This CDR3 contains 15 residues. The CDR3 nucleotides are TGTGCCAGCAGCTTGTATAGAGGTCCGGGCTATGGCTACACCTTC. This codes for CASSLYRGPGYGYTF.

V usage is TRBV18 and J usage is TRBJ1-2; no clear D gene. The CDR3 is made up of 13 amino acids. Trimming cost V 0 bases and J 7 bases, with 9 bases left between them. Looked up from germline, CDR1 is KGHSH and CDR2 is LQKENI. The DNA for the CDR3 is TGTGCCAGCTCACCACCGTCATTTTTTGGCTACACCTTC. Its translation: CASSPPSFFGYTF.

V is TRBV5-1 and J is TRBJ2-5; possibly TRBD2 for D (5 bases). From germline, CDR1 is SGHRS and CDR2 YFSETQ. V was clipped by 2 bases and J by 4 bases, with 9 bases between them. This CDR3 region has 13 residues. For the CDR3, the DNA is TGCGCCAGCAGCTTCGGCGGAGGAGAGACCCAGTACTTC. It is translated as CASSFGGGETQYF.

The V and J genes are TRBV5-6 and TRBJ2-7, with 8 bases identical to TRBD1. This CDR3 has 13 amino acids. Germline V gives CDR1 SGHDT, CDR2 YYEEEE. Trimming at V came to 1 base and at J to 6 bases, leaving 3 bases not matched to a gene. This CDR3 reads CASSLSTGGEQYF. The CDR3 nucleotides read TGTGCCAGCAGCTTGTCCACAGGGGGCGAGCAGTACTTC.

The V and J genes are TRBV5-6 and TRBJ2-5, with 7 nucleotides matching TRBD2. This CDR3 spans 15 amino acids. Germline V gene sequence: CDR1 SGHDT, CDR2 YYEEEE. V was clipped by 4 bases and J by 2 bases; unmatched bases: 8. CDR3 nucleotide sequence: TGTGCCAGCAGCCCCTGGGGGGGAATACAAGAGACCCAGTACTTC. Its translation: CASSPWGGIQETQYF.

The CDR3 region is CASTEDSQNTGELFF. CDR3 coding DNA: TGCGCCAGCACGGAGGACAGTCAGAACACCGGGGAGCTGTTTTTT. The chain carries TRBV5-1 and TRBJ2-2; the D gene is possibly TRBD1 (6 bases). Germline values: CDR1 SGHRS, CDR2 YFSETQ. The CDR3 is made up of 15 amino acids. V lost 6 bases, J lost 1 base, and 13 bases lay in between.

The chain combines TRBV6-5 with TRBJ1-2; D not resolved. This CDR3 has 14 amino acids. V was trimmed by 8 bases and J by 0 bases, leaving 13 bases between them. Germline loops: CDR1 MNHEY, CDR2 SVGAGI. The CDR3 spells CASYSAPPNYGYTF. The CDR3 nucleotides read TGTGCCAGCTACTCCGCTCCCCCTAACTATGGCTACACCTTC.

This chain uses TRBV19 with TRBJ2-1; maybe TRBD2 (6 bases). Germline loops: CDR1 LNHDA, CDR2 SQIVND (reference sequence). CDR3 length: 14 residues. The V and J ends lost 3 bases and 9 bases respectively, with 15 bases between them. CDR3 protein: CASSMTGTAIEQFF. The DNA for the CDR3 is TGTGCCAGTAGTATGACCGGGACTGCTATTGAGCAGTTCTTC.

The chain is built from TRBV29-1 and TRBJ1-1; tentative D call: TRBD1 (5 bases). Germline V gene sequence: CDR1 SQVTM, CDR2 ANQGSEA. Trimming took off 2 bases at V and 4 bases at J, with 11 bases between the two ends. CDR3 length equals 13 residues. The CDR3 nucleotides read TGCAGCGTTGAACGGACCGGGGGCACTGAAGCTTTCTTT. Protein sequence: CSVERTGGTEAFF.

This chain uses TRBV13 with TRBJ1-6, with D possibly TRBD1 on 6 matching bases. V was trimmed by 5 bases and J by 5 bases, leaving 13 bases between them. This CDR3 spans 15 amino acids. Germline lookup yields CDR1 PRHDT and CDR2 FYEKMQ (reference sequence). The DNA for the CDR3 is TGTGCCAGCAGCACCCGGACAGTACATAATTCACCCCTCCACTTT. Residues: CASSTRTVHNSPLHF. Full variable domain (rest looked up from reference TRBV13 and TRBJ1-6): AAGVIQSPRHLIKEKRETATLKCYPIPRHDTVYWYQQGPGQDPQFLISFYEKMQSDKGSIPDRFSAQQFSDYHSELNMSSLELGDSALYFCASSTRTVHNSPLHFGNGTRLTVT.

The V gene is TRBV13, the J gene TRBJ1-3; TRBD1 agrees at 9 bases. CDR1 and CDR2 from the germline V gene are PRHDT and FYEKMQ (reference sequence). Trimming cost V 4 bases and J 4 bases; bases outside gene matches: 5. The CDR3 consists of 15 residues. The CDR3, as DNA: TGTGCCAGCAGCTCCCGGGACAGGGCGGGAAACACCATATATTTT. It yields the protein CASSSRDRAGNTIYF. The full variable domain, with the rest looked up from reference TRBV13 and TRBJ1-3, is AAGVIQSPRHLIKEKRETATLKCYPIPRHDTVYWYQQGPGQDPQFLISFYEKMQSDKGSIPDRFSAQQFSDYHSELNMSSLELGDSALYFCASSSRDRAGNTIYFGEGSWLTVV.

The V call is TRBV7-8, the J call TRBJ2-5, with D possibly TRBD1 on 6 matching bases. The CDR3 consists of 14 residues. Germline-derived CDR1 and CDR2 are SGHVS and FQNEAQ. The V gene lost 5 bases and the J gene lost 7 bases, with 17 bases spanning the gap. The CDR3 reads CASSLSDRLGTQYF. CDR3 coding DNA: TGTGCCAGCAGCCTATCGGACAGATTGGGGACCCAGTACTTC.